Below are 15 T cell receptor beta chains sequenced from a single sample in a study of cytomegalovirus exposure and HLA in healthy donors (dated by TCRdb to 2015 to 2018). Library construction relied on the immunoSEQ multiplex PCR assay. A mixture of 60 forward primers for TCR Vbeta segments and 13 reverse primers for TCR Jbeta segments was used in the multiplex PCR. Sourced from immuneACCESS, this table was stored by TCRdb with only in-frame sequences that have V and J called. A share of the clones is absent; for the studies checked, an unresolved V gene accounts for under half, and the remainder has no known explanation. The table of this sample itemizes around 210,000 clones. Of the sample, more than 0.95% falls within the top ten clones. The sequencing input was PBMCs. These receptors came from a girl between 2 and 10 years old in good health and CMV-seropositive.

Written as DNA, the CDR3 is TGTGCCAGCAGCTTAACATTAGCGGGAGTTCCCACCAACACCGGGGAGCTGTTTTTT. This codes for CASSLTLAGVPTNTGELFF. The rearrangement links TRBV11-2 to TRBJ2-2; 9 positions match TRBD2. V lost 2 bases, J lost 2 bases, and 12 bases stayed unmatched. Germline V CDR1 and CDR2: SGHAT, FQNNGV. This CDR3 spans 19 amino acids.

This chain links TRBV28 with TRBJ2-3; D is unresolved. Deletions cut 6 bases from V and 7 bases from J, with 8 bases between. This CDR3 has 11 residues. Germline CDR1 reads MDHEN; CDR2 reads SYDVKM. CDR3 region: CASRDTHTQYF. The CDR3 DNA reads as TGTGCCAGCAGAGATACTCATACGCAGTATTTT.

The chain couples TRBV15 to TRBJ2-2; 13 bases are shared with TRBD2. CDR1 is LNHNV, CDR2 YYDKDF, per germline (reference sequence). V shed 5 bases and J 4 bases; nucleotides not matched to a gene: 1. CDR3 length: 15 residues. The CDR3, as DNA: TGTGCCACCAGCGGACTAGCGGGAGTCACCGGGGAGCTGTTTTTT. Protein product: CATSGLAGVTGELFF.

The V call is TRBV5-6, the J call TRBJ2-3; D is perhaps TRBD2 (5 bases). Between the trimmed V and J ends, which lost 2 bases and 4 bases, there was a span of 11 bases. CDR1 SGHDT and CDR2 YYEEEE come from the germline V gene. The CDR3 contains 14 residues. This CDR3 is CASSFVGVSDTQYF. Written as DNA, the CDR3 is TGTGCCAGCAGCTTTGTGGGAGTTTCAGATACGCAGTATTTT.

V gene TRBV7-2 combines with J gene TRBJ2-3; TRBD2 might be the D (6 bases). Germline values: CDR1 SGHTA, CDR2 FQGNSA. CDR3 length equals 18 residues. V was shortened by 2 bases and J by 1 base, with 19 bases between the two germline ends. CDR3 nucleotide sequence: TGTGCCAGCAGCTTAATCGAGGTACTAGCCGTCCGCACAGATACGCAGTATTTT. This sequence encodes CASSLIEVLAVRTDTQYF.

The genes are TRBV7-6 and TRBJ2-1; 12 nucleotides line up with TRBD2. The germline V gene encodes CDR1 SGHVS and CDR2 FNYEAQ. The V gene end was trimmed by 3 bases and the J gene end by 5 bases; junction bases not matched to a gene: 5. This CDR3 contains 16 residues. CDR3 sequence reads: CASSFLAGGPNNEQFF. The CDR3 DNA is TGTGCCAGCAGCTTCCTAGCGGGAGGGCCTAACAATGAGCAGTTCTTC.

This chain joins TRBV6-1 and TRBJ2-7, with TRBD1 identical over 8 bases. CDR1 MNHNS and CDR2 SASEGT come from the germline V gene. The CDR3 consists of 14 residues. The V gene end was trimmed by 5 bases and the J gene end by 2 bases; junction bases not matched to a gene: 5. CDR3 sequence: CASSRDRSTYEQYF. DNA of the CDR3: TGTGCCAGCAGTCGGGACAGGAGTACCTACGAGCAGTACTTC.

V gene TRBV6-4 combines with J gene TRBJ1-4, with 10 bases that match TRBD1. Germline V gives CDR1 MRHNA, CDR2 SNTAGT. The V gene end was trimmed by 0 bases and the J gene end by 4 bases; junction bases not matched to a gene: 8. The CDR3 has 18 amino acids. The CDR3 nucleotides are TGTGCCAGCAGTGACTCACCCGGGACAGGGGTGTTTAATGAAAAACTGTTTTTT. It encodes CASSDSPGTGVFNEKLFF.

The chain recombines TRBV4-1 with TRBJ2-7; a possible D gene is TRBD2 (6 bases). The germline V gene encodes CDR1 MGHRA and CDR2 YSYEKL. The CDR3 is made up of 14 amino acids. Deletions cut 0 bases from V and 5 bases from J, with 11 bases between. This CDR3 is CASSQDGWGDEQYF. The CDR3 nucleotides are TGCGCCAGCAGCCAAGATGGGTGGGGGGACGAGCAGTACTTC.

This rearrangement joins TRBV9 to TRBJ2-7; TRBD2 agrees at 10 bases. Looked up from germline, CDR1 is SGDLS and CDR2 is YYNGEE. V gave up 4 bases and J gave up 3 bases; unmatched junction bases: 10. The CDR3 totals 16 residues. CDR3 sequence: CASSPTKAGGFYEQYF. The CDR3, as DNA: TGTGCCAGCAGCCCCACCAAAGCGGGAGGGTTCTACGAGCAGTACTTC.

The CDR3 DNA sequence: TGTGCCAGCAGGCCGGAGACAGATACGCAGTATTTT. Its protein is CASRPETDTQYF. The gene calls are TRBV28 and TRBJ2-3; no reliable D call. CDR3 size: 12 residues. Germline CDR1 and CDR2: MDHEN and SYDVKM. Trimming shortened V by 6 bases and J by 3 bases, and 7 bases separated the two germline ends.

J is TRBJ2-7 and V is TRBV5-6, with 9 nucleotides matching TRBD2. Trimming cost V 0 bases and J 7 bases; bases outside gene matches: 5. Germline V gene data show CDR1 as SGHDT and CDR2 as YYEEEE. There are 14 residues in the CDR3. DNA of the CDR3: TGTGCCAGCAGCTTGGTAGCGGGAGAGGGTGAGCAGTACTTC. It translates to CASSLVAGEGEQYF.

The V and J genes are TRBV27 and TRBJ2-7; a weak D match, TRBD1 (5 bases). V was trimmed by 4 bases and J by 6 bases, leaving 13 bases between them. The germline V gene has CDR1 MNHEY and CDR2 SMNVEV (reference sequence). The CDR3 contains 13 residues. DNA for the CDR3: TGTGCCAGCAGTTGGGGTGGGGCTCCCGAGCAGTACTTC. Amino acid sequence: CASSWGGAPEQYF.

The chain has TRBV6-4 and TRBJ2-1; the match to TRBD2 covers 11 bases. The CDR3 is 14 amino acids. With V trimmed by 4 bases and J by 9 bases, 5 bases remained unmatched. Germline CDR1 and CDR2: MRHNA and SNTAGT. In nucleotides, the CDR3 is TGTGCCAGCAGTGCCACTAGCGGGAGCTCTGAGCAGTTCTTC. Translating it yields CASSATSGSSEQFF.

The rearrangement uses TRBV19 and TRBJ2-1, with 9 bases aligning to TRBD2. The CDR3 spans 18 residues. The germline CDR1 and CDR2 sequences are LNHDA and SQIVND (reference sequence). V lost 7 bases, J lost 1 base, and 14 bases stayed unmatched. Here the CDR3 DNA reads TGTGCCAGTACCCCCCAAGGTAGCGGGAGTTATTCCTACAATGAGCAGTTCTTC. This sequence encodes CASTPQGSGSYSYNEQFF. Drawing the rest from reference TRBV19 and TRBJ2-1, the complete variable domain is DGGITQSPKYLFRKEGQNVTLSCEQNLNHDAMYWYRQDPGQGLRLIYYSQIVNDFQKGDIAEGYSVSREKKESFPLTVTSAQKNPTAFYLCASTPQGSGSYSYNEQFFGPGTRLTVL.